Presented here are 26 T cell receptor beta chains from one specimen sequenced in a study of T cells after yellow fever vaccination. TCRdb ran MiXCR on the 5' RACE reads and lists one entry per CDR3 protein. The table records 68,000 or so distinct CDR3 sequences, approximately 7.4% of them present only once. Source: CD8+ T cells sorted from PBMCs, taken 15 days after the yellow fever booster vaccination. The receptors come from a man in his thirties or forties who received the YFV17D yellow fever vaccine.

This clonotype was detected only a few times. This sequence joins TRBV19 and TRBJ2-2; 11 nucleotides match TRBD1. The CDR3 has 16 residues. The trim removed 5 bases at V and 4 bases at J, leaving 6 bases unmatched. Germline V gene lookup returns CDR1 LNHDA and CDR2 SQIVND (reference sequence). The CDR3 DNA sequence: TGTGCCAGTAGTCCGGGGACAGGGGGGGTCACCGGGGAGCTGTTTTTT. Translating it yields CASSPGTGGVTGELFF.

This clonotype was recorded at least ten times. This rearrangement joins TRBV13 to TRBJ2-7, with D possibly called TRBD1 or TRBD2 (5 bases each). The CDR3 has 14 residues. V was trimmed by 2 bases and J by 2 bases, leaving 10 bases between them. CDR1 is PRHDT, CDR2 FYEKMQ, per germline (reference sequence). CDR3 nucleotide sequence: TGTGCCAGCAGCTTACGGGACGGGACCTACGAGCAGTACTTC. Protein product: CASSLRDGTYEQYF.

A remark on this clonotype: It may be a read error: a sequence one base away is much more abundant. V is TRBV20-1 and J is TRBJ2-7; D not certain. V was clipped by 3 bases and J by 1 base, with 10 bases between them. CDR1 and CDR2 (germline): DFQATT, SNEGSKA (reference sequence). The CDR3 loop spans 13 amino acids. The CDR3 here is CSARGSASYEQYF. The CDR3 nucleotides are TGCAGTGCTAGGGGCAGCGCATCCTACGAGCAGTACTTC.

The chain uses TRBV29-1 and TRBJ2-7, with 9 nucleotides matching TRBD2. V gave up 6 bases and J gave up 3 bases; unmatched junction bases: 9. This CDR3 comprises 14 residues. CDR1 is SQVTM, CDR2 ANQGSEA, per germline. CDR3 sequence: CSVGAGGTFYEQYF. DNA for the CDR3: TGCAGCGTGGGGGCGGGAGGGACTTTCTACGAGCAGTACTTC.

This clonotype was observed many times. This chain uses TRBV20-1 with TRBJ2-7; 8 bases align to TRBD1. CDR1 and CDR2 (germline): DFQATT, SNEGSKA (reference sequence). The CDR3 is made up of 14 amino acids. Trimming at V came to 1 base and at J to 3 bases, leaving 5 bases not matched to a gene. The DNA of the CDR3 is TGCAGTGCTAGAGGGCGCGGGACAGGCTACGAGCAGTACTTC. This codes for CSARGRGTGYEQYF.

This clonotype was seen at least ten times. The chain links TRBV6-1 to TRBJ2-3, with TRBD2 identical over 8 bases. The germline V gene encodes CDR1 MNHNS and CDR2 SASEGT. With V trimmed by 6 bases and J by 1 base, 9 bases remained unmatched. This CDR3 comprises 16 residues. CDR3 residues: CASSLGGRPRTDTQYF. The DNA for the CDR3 is TGTGCCAGCAGCCTCGGCGGGAGGCCGCGCACAGATACGCAGTATTTT.

This clonotype was seen many times. The V call is TRBV29-1, the J call TRBJ2-7; D may match TRBD1 or TRBD2 (5 bases each). V was trimmed by 6 bases and J by 2 bases, leaving 14 bases between them. This CDR3 is 13 amino acids long. The V gene's germline CDR1 is SQVTM and CDR2 ANQGSEA. The CDR3 region is CSVDRDGTYEQYF. CDR3 bases: TGCAGCGTAGACCGGGACGGTACCTACGAGCAGTACTTC.

There are many counts of this clonotype. CDR3 bases: TGCGCCAGCAGTCCATTTTCAACTAATGAAAAACTGTTTTTT. Protein sequence: CASSPFSTNEKLFF. The chain recombines TRBV5-1 with TRBJ1-4, with D unclear. CDR3 size: 14 residues. The V and J ends lost 5 bases and 0 bases respectively, with 8 bases between them. The germline V gene encodes CDR1 SGHRS and CDR2 YFSETQ. The variable domain in full, completed from reference TRBV5-1 and TRBJ1-4, reads KAGVTQTPRYLIKTRGQQVTLSCSPISGHRSVSWYQQTPGQGLQFLFEYFSETQRNKGNFPGRFSGRQFSNSRSEMNVSTLELGDSALYLCASSPFSTNEKLFFGSGTQLSVL.

V usage is TRBV2 and J usage is TRBJ2-2; D remains unclear. Trimming took off 6 bases at V and 0 bases at J, with 8 bases between the two ends. Germline V gene data show CDR1 as SNHLY and CDR2 as FYNNEI. This CDR3 comprises 14 residues. CDR3 in amino acids: CASRSLTNTGELFF. The CDR3 bases are TGTGCCAGCAGAAGCCTCACGAACACCGGGGAGCTGTTTTTT.

The chain links TRBV12-3 or TRBV12-4 to TRBJ2-7, with D possibly called TRBD1 or TRBD2 (5 bases each). The CDR3 has 14 amino acids. V gave up 5 bases and J gave up 4 bases, with 15 bases separating them. CDR3 bases: TGTGCCAGCAGTACCGGGGCAGAGGTTTACGAGCAGTACTTC. Its translation: CASSTGAEVYEQYF.

In its sample, this clonotype was seen many times. The chain links TRBV27 to TRBJ2-1; D gene ambiguous. The CDR3 has 13 amino acids. Per the germline V gene, CDR1 is MNHEY and CDR2 is SMNVEV (reference sequence). V was shortened by 6 bases and J by 4 bases, with 10 bases between the two germline ends. CDR3 loop: CASSPTHYNEQFF. Here the CDR3 DNA reads TGTGCCAGCAGCCCGACGCATTACAATGAGCAGTTCTTC.

Ten or more counts support this clonotype. The V call is TRBV29-1, the J call TRBJ2-2; TRBD2 matches 12 bases. The trim removed 7 bases at V and 1 base at J, leaving 4 bases unmatched. The length of the CDR3 is 15 residues. Germline V gives CDR1 SQVTM, CDR2 ANQGSEA. CDR3 sequence (DNA): TGCAGCGCGCGGACTAGCGGGAAGAACACCGGGGAGCTGTTTTTT. It is translated as CSARTSGKNTGELFF.

This clonotype was counted a few times. This rearrangement joins TRBV29-1 to TRBJ2-1; unclear D gene. V was trimmed by 2 bases and J by 8 bases, leaving 4 bases between them. The CDR3 sequence is 10 residues long. CDR1 and CDR2 (germline): SQVTM, ANQGSEA. The chain's CDR3 is CSVEQDEQFF. The CDR3 DNA sequence: TGCAGCGTTGAACAGGATGAGCAGTTCTTC.

This clonotype was picked up many times. This chain joins TRBV9 and TRBJ2-2; no reliable D call. Trimming stripped 4 bases from V and 1 base from J, with 14 bases between. Germline V gene sequence: CDR1 SGDLS, CDR2 YYNGEE. The CDR3 sequence is 16 residues long. The CDR3, as DNA: TGTGCCAGCAGCCCCGTACGTCGGCAGAACACCGGGGAGCTGTTTTTT. It is translated as CASSPVRRQNTGELFF.

Many counts were recorded for this clonotype. The chain links TRBV29-1 to TRBJ1-1; D is ambiguous. In germline, CDR1 is SQVTM, CDR2 ANQGSEA. The CDR3 extends over 16 amino acids. With 0 bases removed from V and 1 base from J, the gap between germline ends came to 15 bases. The CDR3 sequence is CSVEDPMIGENTEAFF. In nucleotides, the CDR3 is TGCAGCGTTGAAGATCCGATGATCGGGGAGAACACTGAAGCTTTCTTT. Full variable domain (remainder filled in from reference TRBV29-1 and TRBJ1-1): SAVISQKPSRDICQRGTSLTIQCQVDSQVTMMFWYRQQPGQSLTLIATANQGSEATYESGFVIDKFPISRPNLTFSTLTVSNMSPEDSSIYLCSVEDPMIGENTEAFFGQGTRLTVV.

This clonotype has at least ten counts. The chain joins TRBV7-9 to TRBJ2-1, with 10 bases lining up with TRBD2. The V gene's germline CDR1 is SEHNR and CDR2 FQNEAQ (reference sequence). The CDR3 has 16 amino acids. The V gene end was trimmed by 2 bases and the J gene end by 6 bases; junction bases not matched to a gene: 7. The CDR3 loop reads CASSLLAGDVFNEQFF. The CDR3 coding sequence is TGTGCCAGCAGCTTACTAGCGGGAGATGTCTTCAATGAGCAGTTCTTC.

This clonotype appeared a few times. The rearrangement uses TRBV20-1 and TRBJ2-1; D remains ambiguous. Germline CDR1 and CDR2: DFQATT and SNEGSKA (reference sequence). The length of the CDR3 is 12 residues. Trimming stripped 3 bases from V and 11 bases from J, with 14 bases between. The CDR3 spells CSARESLVKQFF. CDR3 in DNA: TGCAGTGCTAGGGAGAGTTTAGTGAAGCAGTTCTTC.

The rearrangement joins TRBV20-1 to TRBJ2-7, with 7 nucleotides matching TRBD2. The CDR3 has 16 amino acids. The germline V gene encodes CDR1 DFQATT and CDR2 SNEGSKA (reference sequence). V gave up 7 bases and J gave up 1 base; unmatched junction bases: 16. CDR3 coding DNA: TGCAGTGTCAGGCCAACGAGCGGGACGGCGTCCTACGAGCAGTACTTC. Protein: CSVRPTSGTASYEQYF.

This clonotype was seen ten or more times. CDR3 region: CASSPIGTPDRELFF. CDR3 in DNA: TGTGCCAGCTCACCAATCGGGACACCTGATCGGGAGCTGTTTTTT. The rearrangement joins TRBV18 to TRBJ2-2; D might be TRBD1 (6 bases). Germline V gives CDR1 KGHSH, CDR2 LQKENI. With 2 bases removed from V and 9 bases from J, the gap between germline ends came to 16 bases. CDR3 length equals 15 residues.

This clonotype was recorded at least ten times. V is TRBV21-1 and J is TRBJ1-2. TRBV21-1 is termed a pseudogene. The CDR3 is 13 amino acids. CDR3 nucleotides: TGTGCCAGCAGCGCACCTCCAGTCTATGGCTACACCTTC. This gives the protein CASSAPPVYGYTF.

This clonotype came up many times. The chain's CDR3 is CASSQDSSLGDLNEQFF. DNA of the CDR3: TGCGCCAGCAGCCAAGATTCGTCTCTCGGGGACCTCAATGAGCAGTTCTTC. The chain carries TRBV4-3 and TRBJ2-1; D is tentatively TRBD1 or TRBD2 (5 bases each). Germline CDR1 is LGHNA and CDR2 is YSLEER. Trimming took 0 bases from V and 6 from J, leaving 18 bases between them. The CDR3 contains 17 residues.

In its sample, this clonotype was seen many times. This chain connects TRBV11-1 to TRBJ2-1, with a tentative D call TRBD2 (7 bases). The CDR3 totals 18 residues. The germline gives CDR1 SGHAT, CDR2 FQDESV (reference sequence). With 4 bases removed from V and 1 base from J, the gap between germline ends came to 20 bases. The CDR3 nucleotides are TGTGCCAGCAGCTCCACACGGGGGGCGGGGAGTTCCTACAATGAGCAGTTCTTC. Amino acid sequence: CASSSTRGAGSSYNEQFF.

Worth noting for this clonotype: A much larger clone lies a single base off, so this may be a read error. The chain links TRBV4-1 to TRBJ2-7; D might be TRBD1 (5 bases). This CDR3 has 15 residues. Germline V gene sequence: CDR1 MGHRA, CDR2 YSYEKL. Trimming removed 1 base at V and 0 bases at J, with 10 bases between. CDR3 residues: CASSQGSQGSYEQYF. The CDR3 coding sequence is TGCGCCAGCAGCCAAGGGAGTCAGGGCTCCTACGAGCAGTACTTC.

The sample holds many counts of this clonotype. In nucleotides, the CDR3 is TGTGCCAGCAGATTGACAGGGACCTACGAGCAGTACTTC. Amino acids: CASRLTGTYEQYF. The chain uses TRBV3-1 and TRBJ2-7; 7 bases match TRBD1. Germline CDR1 is LGHDT and CDR2 is YNNKEL (reference sequence). This CDR3 comprises 13 residues. V shed 6 bases, J shed 2 bases, and the junction held 4 bases outside the gene matches.

In this sample, this clonotype turned up many times. The chain carries TRBV6-5 and TRBJ2-7; tentatively, D is TRBD1 or TRBD2 (5 bases each). The germline V gene encodes CDR1 MNHEY and CDR2 SVGAGI. The germline V and J ends were trimmed by 2 bases and 3 bases, with 11 bases remaining between them. The CDR3 spans 14 residues. This CDR3 is CASSYDGADYEQYF. CDR3 bases: TGTGCCAGCAGTTACGACGGGGCCGACTACGAGCAGTACTTC.

This clonotype has a count of ten or more. The chain has TRBV12-3 or TRBV12-4 and TRBJ2-3, with D possibly TRBD2 on 6 matching bases. This CDR3 has 14 amino acids. V was clipped by 5 bases and J by 1 base, with 10 bases between them. This chain's CDR3 is CASSQGLGTDTQYF. The CDR3 coding sequence is TGTGCCAGCAGTCAGGGACTCGGCACAGATACGCAGTATTTT.